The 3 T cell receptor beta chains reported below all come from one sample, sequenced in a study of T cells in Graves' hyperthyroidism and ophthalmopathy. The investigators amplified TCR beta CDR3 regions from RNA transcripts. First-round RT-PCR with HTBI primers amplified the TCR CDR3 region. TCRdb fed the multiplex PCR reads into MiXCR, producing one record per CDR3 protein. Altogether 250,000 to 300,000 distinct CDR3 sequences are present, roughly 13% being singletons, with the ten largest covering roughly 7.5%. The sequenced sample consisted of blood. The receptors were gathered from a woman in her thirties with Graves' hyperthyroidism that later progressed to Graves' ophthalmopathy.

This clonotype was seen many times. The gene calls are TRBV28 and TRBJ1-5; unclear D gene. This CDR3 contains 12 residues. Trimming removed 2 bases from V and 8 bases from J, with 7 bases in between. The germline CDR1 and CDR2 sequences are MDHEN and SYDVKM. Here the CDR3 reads CASSLAGKPQHF. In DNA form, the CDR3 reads TGTGCCAGCAGTTTAGCAGGAAAGCCCCAGCATTTT.

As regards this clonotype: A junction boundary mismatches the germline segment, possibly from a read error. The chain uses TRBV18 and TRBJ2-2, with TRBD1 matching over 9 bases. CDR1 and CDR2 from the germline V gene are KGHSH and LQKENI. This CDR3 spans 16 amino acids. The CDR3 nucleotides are TGTGCCAGCTCCCCACCGGGACAGGGTAACACCGGGGAGCTGTTTTTT. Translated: CASSPPGQGNTGELFF. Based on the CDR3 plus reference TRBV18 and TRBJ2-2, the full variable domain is NAGVMQNPRHLVRRRGQEARLRCSPMKGHSHVYWYRQLPEEGLKFMVYLQKENIIDESGMPKERFSAEFPKEGPSILRIQQVVRGDSAAYFCASSPPGQGNTGELFFGEGSRLTVL.

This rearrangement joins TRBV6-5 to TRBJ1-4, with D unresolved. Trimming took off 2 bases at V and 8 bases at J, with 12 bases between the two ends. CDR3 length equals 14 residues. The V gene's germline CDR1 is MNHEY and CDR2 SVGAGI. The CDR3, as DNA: TGTGCCAGCAGTTACGGAGGGATTGGGGAAAAACTGTTTTTT. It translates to CASSYGGIGEKLFF.